These T cell receptor beta chains were read from a single sample in a study of Ad26.COV2.S vaccination and SARS-CoV-2 variants. Here immunoSEQ multiplex PCR was the method, and the copy in TCRdb shows in-frame clones only, minus some. The sample yields about 94,000 clones, approximately 77% seen once. The specimen comprised peripheral blood, sampled after recovery from COVID-19. These receptors came from a human donor who had recovered from COVID-19. Each CDR3 is given with its conserved first and last residue. Fields, in order: V gene, J gene, D gene, clone size, CDR3 DNA, CDR3 protein. The D gene is left open where the match is weak. Size is omitted from some rows. Given values are once, few, many or a class for expanded clones.

>TRBV20-1|TRBJ1-4|NA|NA
TGCAGTGCTAGTGGGACATTCACTAATGAAAAACTGTTTTTT
CSASGTFTNEKLFF
>TRBV28|TRBJ1-5|NA|NA
TGTGCCAGCACCCGCGACAGGTATTCTAGCAATCAGCCCCAGCATTTT
CASTRDRYSSNQPQHF
>TRBV28|TRBJ1-5|NA|NA
TGTGCCAGCGTCCAGGCCATCGAAAATCAGCCCCAGCATTTT
CASVQAIENQPQHF
>TRBV6-5|TRBJ2-3|NA|NA
TGTGCCAGCAGGAAGGGACTGGAACGCACAGATACGCAGTATTTT
CASRKGLERTDTQYF
>TRBV29-1|TRBJ2-5|TRBD2|once
TGCAGCGTTGAACCCAGGACTAGAAGGGACCAAGAGACCCAGTACTTC
CSVEPRTRRDQETQYF
>TRBV5-1|TRBJ2-2|TRBD2|NA
TGCGCCAGCAGCTTCGGAGCGGGAGGCGGAACCGGGGAGCTGTTTTTT
CASSFGAGGGTGELFF
>TRBV28|TRBJ2-2|TRBD2|NA
TGTGCCAGCAGTACCTGGACTAGCGGGAGACCGAACACCGGGGAGCTGTTTTTT
CASSTWTSGRPNTGELFF
>TRBV19|TRBJ2-7|NA|once
TGTGCCAACCAGGGGTGGCAGTACTTC
CANQGWQYF
>TRBV19|TRBJ2-1|TRBD1|NA
TGTGCCAGTAGTTTACCCGGGACAGGGAGGTCCTACAATGAGCAGTTCTTC
CASSLPGTGRSYNEQFF
>TRBV3-1/TRBV3-2|TRBJ1-3|NA|NA
TGTGCCAGCAGCCAAGTCCAGGGCTACTCTGGAAACACCATATATTTT
CASSQVQGYSGNTIYF
>TRBV4-1|TRBJ1-1|NA|NA
TGCGCCAGCAGCCAAACCTGGGGCTCCAACCCTGAAGCTTTCTTT
CASSQTWGSNPEAFF
>TRBV29-1|TRBJ2-7|NA|NA
TGCAGCGTTGAAGATCTCGGGCGGCTCGAGCAGTACTTC
CSVEDLGRLEQYF
>TRBV5-8|TRBJ2-4|NA|NA
TGTGCCAGCAGCCAGGTATTAGCCAAAAACATTCAGTACTTC
CASSQVLAKNIQYF
>TRBV27|TRBJ2-1|TRBD2|NA
TGTGCCATCCACCGGACTAGCGGGAGTGGGGAGCAGTTCTTC
CAIHRTSGSGEQFF
>TRBV4-3|TRBJ2-7|TRBD2|NA
TGCGCCAGCAGCCAAGATAGGCTCGCGGGAGTGTACGAGCAGTACTTC
CASSQDRLAGVYEQYF